This T cell receptor (beta chain) originates from a study of T-cell reconstitution after alpha-beta-depleted transplantation in children. Findings and caveats of the study: At one year after transplant, newly produced T cells mostly accounted for T-cell counts and diversity. High day-60 TCRbeta diversity in some patients came from surviving recipient T cells and thymic progenitors.

Unique molecular identifiers were used to barcode this TCRbeta library. TCRdb used MiXCR to reprocess the PCR reads, holding one entry per CDR3 protein. The sample has under 450,000 distinct CDR3 sequences; around 15% are singletons. This clonotype occurred a few times. Its antigen is still unknown. The CDR3 has 15 residues. Trimming cost V 4 bases and J 4 bases, with 14 bases left between them. Germline lookup yields CDR1 SGHKS and CDR2 YYEKEE (reference sequence). This TCR was sampled from a boy under two years old who had a stem cell transplant for Wiskott-Aldrich syndrome, so the T cells may come from the graft donor. The material was PBMCs, mostly from graft donor cells, obtained 360 days after TCRalphabeta/CD19-depleted stem cell transplant. The chain recombines TRBV5-5 with TRBJ1-4; tentative D call: TRBD1 (5 bases). The CDR3, as DNA: TGTGCCAGCAGCCTTCGCGGAGGGGATAATGAAAAACTGTTTTTT. This encodes CASSLRGGDNEKLFF.